This T cell receptor (beta chain) was recovered during a study of T cells after yellow fever vaccination. General study points: Researchers report a weaker secondary response that nonetheless peaked faster, day 5 versus 15.

Germline lookup yields CDR1 SGHTA and CDR2 FQGNSA. V was shortened by 2 bases and J by 4 bases, with 18 bases between the two germline ends. The CDR3 consists of 17 residues. This clonotype has a count of ten or more. Its antigen remains unknown. In making TCR cDNA, 5'RACE template switching added a universal primer site and UMIs to it. A single record per CDR3 protein comes from TCRdb applying MiXCR to the 5' RACE reads. The data contain about 210,000 distinct CDR3 sequences, under 3.5% of them singletons. The sequences come from CD4+ T cells sorted from PBMCs, collected 10 days after the yellow fever booster vaccination. The V and J genes are TRBV7-2 and TRBJ2-1, with D possibly being TRBD1 or TRBD2 (7 bases each). This receptor was obtained from a man in his late teens or twenties who received the YFV17D yellow fever vaccine. The CDR3 bases are TGTGCCAGCAGCTTAAGGGGACAGAGTAGCGGGTACAATGAGCAGTTCTTC. Protein sequence: CASSLRGQSSGYNEQFF.